Included here is one TCR beta chain sequence, with context. Its matching antigen is unknown. Per germline, CDR1 SGHTA and CDR2 FQGNSA. Deletions cut 1 base from V and 4 bases from J, with 11 bases between. This CDR3 is built from 15 residues. TCR beta CDR3 regions were amplified from RNA transcripts. A first-round RT-PCR of the TCR CDR3 used the HTBI primer set. TCRdb reprocessed the multiplex PCR reads via MiXCR and lists one record per CDR3 protein. Among 300,000 to 400,000 distinct CDR3 sequences listed, over 20% were seen once. These data originate in a study of T cells in Graves' hyperthyroidism and ophthalmopathy. Study at large: Any treatment followed the collection of peripheral blood at initial diagnosis.

Those patients with uncontrolled infection, other autoimmune disease, pregnancy or lactation were excluded. The PBMCs had their origin in roughly 9.8 ml of fresh peripheral blood. Whole-study results and caveats: Researchers report that a 13 V-J model separated ophthalmopathy from stable hyperthyroidism.

Sequenced input: blood. The sequence was obtained from a woman aged 50 to 60 with Graves' hyperthyroidism. The chain has TRBV7-2 and TRBJ1-5; no clear D. The CDR3: CASSLEVGGNQPQHF. The CDR3 DNA sequence: TGTGCCAGCAGCTTAGAAGTAGGAGGGAATCAGCCCCAGCATTTT.